What follows are 8 T cell receptor beta chains derived from one specimen sequenced in a study of blood T cell repertoires in COVID-19. Clones were sequenced by immunoSEQ multiplex PCR, and TCRdb holds only the in-frame ones, with some missing. This table holds some 200,000 clones, around 88% found once. Sequenced sample: peripheral blood. The receptors were sampled from a man between 18 and 29 years old with active or convalescent COVID-19.

The chain uses TRBV2 and TRBJ1-6; TRBD1 aligns across 9 bases. Losses at the gene ends were 7 bases for V and 6 bases for J; bases not matched to a gene: 10. The CDR3 is 16 amino acids. The germline gives CDR1 SNHLY, CDR2 FYNNEI. CDR3 residues: CASIRSWTGANSPLHF. The CDR3 region has the DNA TGTGCCAGCATCCGTTCCTGGACAGGGGCTAATTCACCCCTCCACTTT.

This chain connects TRBV21-1 to TRBJ2-5; the tabulated D call, TRBD2, remains unverified against the DNA. TRBV21-1 corresponds to a pseudogene. The CDR3 is made up of 18 amino acids. The CDR3 DNA is TGTGCCAGCAGCACCCCGAGGGCGGGACTAGCGGAACAAGAGACCCAGTACTTC. It yields the protein CASSTPRAGLAEQETQYF.

This clone was picked up one time. V is TRBV30 and J is TRBJ2-7; D is perhaps TRBD1 (6 bases). Germline CDR1 is GTSNPN and CDR2 is SVGIG (reference sequence). Trimming removed 0 bases at V and 3 bases at J, with 6 bases between. This CDR3 spans 12 amino acids. The CDR3 DNA follows: TGTGCCTGGAGTGTACAGGGCTACGAGCAGTACTTC. It translates to CAWSVQGYEQYF. Together with reference TRBV30 and TRBJ2-7, the CDR3 gives the full variable domain: SQTIHQWPATLVQPVGSPLSLECTVEGTSNPNLYWYRQAAGRGLQLLFYSVGIGQISSEVPQNLSASRPQDRQFILSSKKLLLSDSGFYLCAWSVQGYEQYFGPGTRLTVT.

The sample holds one count of this clone. The rearrangement links TRBV4-2 to TRBJ2-7, with D hard to call. The CDR3 is 12 residues long. Germline V gives CDR1 LGHNA, CDR2 YNFKEQ. V shed 1 base and J shed 4 bases, with 5 bases lying between them. This CDR3 reads CASSQGLYEQYF. In DNA form, the CDR3 reads TGTGCCAGCAGCCAAGGTCTATACGAGCAGTACTTC.

The genes are TRBV11-2 and TRBJ1-4; 8 bases line up with TRBD1. The germline gives CDR1 SGHAT, CDR2 FQNNGV. This CDR3 region has 15 residues. V was clipped by 4 bases and J by 5 bases; unmatched bases: 6. The CDR3 loop is CASSSARTGNEKLFF. The CDR3 coding sequence is TGTGCCAGCAGCTCCGCTCGGACAGGGAATGAAAAACTGTTTTTT.

The V gene is TRBV20-1, the J gene TRBJ1-1; D gene ambiguous. The CDR3 consists of 13 residues. The V end was cut by 3 bases, the J end by 8 bases, with 16 bases between. Germline V lookup: CDR1 DFQATT, CDR2 SNEGSKA (reference sequence). The CDR3 nucleotides are TGCAGTGCTAGTGTGGTAGCGATTAAAGAAGCTTTCTTT. Its protein product is CSASVVAIKEAFF.

The gene calls are TRBV10-1 and TRBJ2-5; D might be TRBD1 (6 bases). The V end lost 5 bases, the J end lost 2 bases, and 12 bases lay between the germline ends. Per the germline V gene, CDR1 is WNHNN and CDR2 is SYGVQD (reference sequence). The length of the CDR3 is 14 residues. As DNA, the CDR3 is TGCGCCAGCAGTAACGACAGGTTACAAGAGACCCAGTACTTC. Translated, it gives CASSNDRLQETQYF.

The CDR3, as DNA: TGTGCCAGCAGTTTATGGTCCGTGGGGGGAAATAAAGCTTTCTTT. This sequence encodes CASSLWSVGGNKAFF. The V call is TRBV28, the J call TRBJ1-1; TRBD1 is a possible D gene (5 bases). This CDR3 has 15 residues. CDR1 MDHEN and CDR2 SYDVKM come from the germline V gene. Trimming pared 0 bases from V and 9 bases from J, leaving 17 bases between.